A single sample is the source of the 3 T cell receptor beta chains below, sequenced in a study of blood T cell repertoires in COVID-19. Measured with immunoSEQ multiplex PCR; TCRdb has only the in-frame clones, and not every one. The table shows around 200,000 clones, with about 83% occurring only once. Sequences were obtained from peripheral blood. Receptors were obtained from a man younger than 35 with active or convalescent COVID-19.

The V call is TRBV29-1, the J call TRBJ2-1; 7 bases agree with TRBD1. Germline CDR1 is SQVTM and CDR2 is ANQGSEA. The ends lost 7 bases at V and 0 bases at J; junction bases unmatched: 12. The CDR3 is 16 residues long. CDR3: CSAVVQNRGSYNEQFF. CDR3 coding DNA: TGCAGCGCCGTTGTGCAAAACAGGGGCTCCTACAATGAGCAGTTCTTC.

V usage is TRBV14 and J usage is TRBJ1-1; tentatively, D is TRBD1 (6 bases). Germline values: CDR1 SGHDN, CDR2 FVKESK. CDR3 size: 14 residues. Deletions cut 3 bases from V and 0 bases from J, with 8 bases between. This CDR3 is CASSQGHLNTEAFF. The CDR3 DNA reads TGTGCCAGCAGCCAGGGACACCTGAACACTGAAGCTTTCTTT.

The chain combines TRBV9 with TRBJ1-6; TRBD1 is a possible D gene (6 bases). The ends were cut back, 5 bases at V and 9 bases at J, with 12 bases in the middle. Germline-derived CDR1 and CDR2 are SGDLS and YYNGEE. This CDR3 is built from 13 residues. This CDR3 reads CASRGADGSPLHF. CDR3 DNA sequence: TGTGCCAGCAGGGGGGCGGATGGTTCACCCCTCCACTTT.